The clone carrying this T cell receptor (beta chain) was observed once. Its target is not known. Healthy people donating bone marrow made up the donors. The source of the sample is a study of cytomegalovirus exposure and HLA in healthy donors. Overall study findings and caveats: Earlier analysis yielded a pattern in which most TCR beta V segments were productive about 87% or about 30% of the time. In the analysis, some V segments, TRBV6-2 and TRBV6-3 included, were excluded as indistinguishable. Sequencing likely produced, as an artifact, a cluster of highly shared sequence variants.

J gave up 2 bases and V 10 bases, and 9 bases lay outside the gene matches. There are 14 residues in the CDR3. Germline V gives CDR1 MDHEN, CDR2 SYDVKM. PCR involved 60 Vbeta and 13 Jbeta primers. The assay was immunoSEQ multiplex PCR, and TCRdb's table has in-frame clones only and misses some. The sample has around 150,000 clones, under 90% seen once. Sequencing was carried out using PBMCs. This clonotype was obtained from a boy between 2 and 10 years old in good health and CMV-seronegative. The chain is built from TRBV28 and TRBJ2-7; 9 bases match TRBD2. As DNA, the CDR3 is TGTGCCACTATGGTGCTAGCGGGGACCTACGAGCAGTACTTC. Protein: CATMVLAGTYEQYF.